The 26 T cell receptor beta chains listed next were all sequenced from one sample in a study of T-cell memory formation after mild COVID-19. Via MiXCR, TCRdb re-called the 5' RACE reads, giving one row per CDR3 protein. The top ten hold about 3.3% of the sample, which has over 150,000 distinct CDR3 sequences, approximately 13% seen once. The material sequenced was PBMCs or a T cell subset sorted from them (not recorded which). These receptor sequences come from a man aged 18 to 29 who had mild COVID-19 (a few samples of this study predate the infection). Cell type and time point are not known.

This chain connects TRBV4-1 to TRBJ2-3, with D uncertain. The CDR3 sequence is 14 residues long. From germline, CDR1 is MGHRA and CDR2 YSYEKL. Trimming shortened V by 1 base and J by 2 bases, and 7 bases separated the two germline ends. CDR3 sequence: CASSQVTATDTQYF. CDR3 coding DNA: TGCGCCAGCAGCCAAGTCACGGCCACAGATACGCAGTATTTT.

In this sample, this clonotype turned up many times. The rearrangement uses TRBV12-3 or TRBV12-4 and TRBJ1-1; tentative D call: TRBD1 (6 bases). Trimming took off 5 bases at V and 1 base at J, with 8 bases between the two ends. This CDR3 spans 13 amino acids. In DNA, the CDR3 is TGTGCCAGCAGTCTACAGGGGAACACTGAAGCTTTCTTT. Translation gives CASSLQGNTEAFF.

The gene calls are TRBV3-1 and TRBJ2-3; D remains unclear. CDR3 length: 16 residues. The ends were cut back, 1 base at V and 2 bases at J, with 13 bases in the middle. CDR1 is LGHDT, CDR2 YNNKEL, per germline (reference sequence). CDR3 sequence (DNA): TGTGCCAGCAGCCAAGTTTTCGGAGCCCCCACAGATACGCAGTATTTT. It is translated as CASSQVFGAPTDTQYF.

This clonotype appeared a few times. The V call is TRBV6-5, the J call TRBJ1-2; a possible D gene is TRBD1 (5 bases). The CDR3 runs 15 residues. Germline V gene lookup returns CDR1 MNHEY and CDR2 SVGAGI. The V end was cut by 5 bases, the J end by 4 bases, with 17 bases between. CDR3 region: CASSTLQGGSYGYTF. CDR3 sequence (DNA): TGTGCCAGCAGTACCCTCCAGGGAGGGAGCTATGGCTACACCTTC.

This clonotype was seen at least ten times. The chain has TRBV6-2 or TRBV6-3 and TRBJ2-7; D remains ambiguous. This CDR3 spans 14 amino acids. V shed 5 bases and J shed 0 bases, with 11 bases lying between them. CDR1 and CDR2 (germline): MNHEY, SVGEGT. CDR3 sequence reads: CASSEPGSSYEQYF. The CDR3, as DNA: TGTGCCAGCAGTGAACCCGGGTCCTCCTACGAGCAGTACTTC.

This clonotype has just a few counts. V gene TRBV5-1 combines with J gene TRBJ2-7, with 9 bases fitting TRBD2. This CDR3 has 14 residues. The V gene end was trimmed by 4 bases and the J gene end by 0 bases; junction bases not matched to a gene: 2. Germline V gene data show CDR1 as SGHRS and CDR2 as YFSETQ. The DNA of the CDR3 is TGCGCCAGCAGCGGGACTAGCCTCTCCTACGAGCAGTACGTC. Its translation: CASSGTSLSYEQYV.

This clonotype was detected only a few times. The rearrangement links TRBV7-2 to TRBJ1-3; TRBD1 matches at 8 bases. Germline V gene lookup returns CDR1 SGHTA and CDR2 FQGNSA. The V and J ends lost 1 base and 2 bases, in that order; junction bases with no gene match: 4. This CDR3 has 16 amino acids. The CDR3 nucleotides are TGTGCCAGCAGCTTAGGAGACAGGGGAGCTGGAAACACCATATATTTT. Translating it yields CASSLGDRGAGNTIYF.

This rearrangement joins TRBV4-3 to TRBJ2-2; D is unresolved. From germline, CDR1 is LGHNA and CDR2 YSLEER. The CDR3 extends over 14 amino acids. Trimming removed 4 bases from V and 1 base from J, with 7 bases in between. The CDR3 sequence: CASSLDLNTGELFF. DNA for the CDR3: TGCGCCAGCAGCCTTGACTTGAACACCGGGGAGCTGTTTTTT.

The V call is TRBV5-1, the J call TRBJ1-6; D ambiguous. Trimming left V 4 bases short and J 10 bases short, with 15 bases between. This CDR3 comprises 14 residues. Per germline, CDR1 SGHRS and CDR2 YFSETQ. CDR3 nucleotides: TGCGCCAGCAGCGACGGGGAAATGGGGTCACCCCTCCACTTT. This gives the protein CASSDGEMGSPLHF. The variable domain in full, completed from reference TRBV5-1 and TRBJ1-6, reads KAGVTQTPRYLIKTRGQQVTLSCSPISGHRSVSWYQQTPGQGLQFLFEYFSETQRNKGNFPGRFSGRQFSNSRSEMNVSTLELGDSALYLCASSDGEMGSPLHFGNGTRLTVT.

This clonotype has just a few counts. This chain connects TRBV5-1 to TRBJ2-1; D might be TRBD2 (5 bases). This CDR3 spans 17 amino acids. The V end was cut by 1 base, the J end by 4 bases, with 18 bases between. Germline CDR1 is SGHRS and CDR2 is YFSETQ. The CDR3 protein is CASSLSPPTSGYNEQFF. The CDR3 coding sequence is TGCGCCAGCAGCTTGTCGCCCCCAACGTCGGGGTACAATGAGCAGTTCTTC.

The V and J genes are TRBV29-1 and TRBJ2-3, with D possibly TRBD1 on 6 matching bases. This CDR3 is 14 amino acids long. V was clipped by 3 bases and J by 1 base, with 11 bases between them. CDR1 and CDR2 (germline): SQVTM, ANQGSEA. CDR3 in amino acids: CSVDRGGGTDTQYF. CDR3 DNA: TGCAGCGTTGACAGGGGTGGAGGCACAGATACGCAGTATTTT.

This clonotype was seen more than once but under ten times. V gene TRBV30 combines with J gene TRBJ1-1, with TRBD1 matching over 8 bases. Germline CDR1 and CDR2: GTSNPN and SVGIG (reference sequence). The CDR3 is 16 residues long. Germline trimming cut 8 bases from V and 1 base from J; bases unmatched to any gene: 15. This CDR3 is CATWRFRGRRNTEAFF. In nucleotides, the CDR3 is TGTGCCACATGGCGTTTCAGGGGGCGTAGGAACACTGAAGCTTTCTTT.

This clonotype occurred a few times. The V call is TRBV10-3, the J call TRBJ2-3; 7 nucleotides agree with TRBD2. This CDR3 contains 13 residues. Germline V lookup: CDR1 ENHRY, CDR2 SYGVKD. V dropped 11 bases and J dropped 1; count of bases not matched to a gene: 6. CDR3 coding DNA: TGTGCCTATAGGGCGGGGGGCACAGATACGCAGTATTTT. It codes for CAYRAGGTDTQYF.

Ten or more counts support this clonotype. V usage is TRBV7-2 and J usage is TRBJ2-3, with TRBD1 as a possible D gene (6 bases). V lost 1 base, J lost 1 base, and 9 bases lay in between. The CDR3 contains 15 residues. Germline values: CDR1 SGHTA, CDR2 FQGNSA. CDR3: CASSLVAGGTDTQYF. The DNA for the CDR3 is TGTGCCAGCAGCTTAGTGGCAGGGGGCACAGATACGCAGTATTTT.

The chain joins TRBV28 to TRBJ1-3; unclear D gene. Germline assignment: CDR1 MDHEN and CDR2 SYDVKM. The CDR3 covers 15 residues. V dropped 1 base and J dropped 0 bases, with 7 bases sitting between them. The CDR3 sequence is CASSLSPVSGNTIYF. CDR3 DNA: TGTGCCAGCAGTTTATCCCCGGTCTCTGGAAACACCATATATTTT.

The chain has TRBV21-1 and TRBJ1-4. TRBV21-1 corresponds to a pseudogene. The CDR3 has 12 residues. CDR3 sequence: CASSGGGEKLFF. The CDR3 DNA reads TGTGCCAGCAGTGGCGGGGGGGAAAAACTGTTTTTT.

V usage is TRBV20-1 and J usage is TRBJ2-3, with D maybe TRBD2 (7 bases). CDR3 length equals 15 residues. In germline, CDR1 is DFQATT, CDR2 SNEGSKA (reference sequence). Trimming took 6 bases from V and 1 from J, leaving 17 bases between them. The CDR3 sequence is CSAGTRGAGTDTQYF. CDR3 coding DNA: TGCAGTGCAGGGACCCGGGGGGCGGGCACAGATACGCAGTATTTT.

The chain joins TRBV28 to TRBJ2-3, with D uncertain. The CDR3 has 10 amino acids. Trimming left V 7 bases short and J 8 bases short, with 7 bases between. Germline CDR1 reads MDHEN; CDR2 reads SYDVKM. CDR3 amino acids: CASMRVTQYF. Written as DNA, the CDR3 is TGTGCCAGCATGAGAGTTACGCAGTATTTT.

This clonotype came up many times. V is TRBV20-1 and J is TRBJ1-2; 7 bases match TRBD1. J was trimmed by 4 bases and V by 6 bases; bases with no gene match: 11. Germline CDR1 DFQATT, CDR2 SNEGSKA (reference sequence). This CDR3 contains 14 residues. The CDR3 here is CSAPTFDRAYGYTF. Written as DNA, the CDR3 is TGCAGTGCACCGACCTTTGACAGGGCCTATGGCTACACCTTC.

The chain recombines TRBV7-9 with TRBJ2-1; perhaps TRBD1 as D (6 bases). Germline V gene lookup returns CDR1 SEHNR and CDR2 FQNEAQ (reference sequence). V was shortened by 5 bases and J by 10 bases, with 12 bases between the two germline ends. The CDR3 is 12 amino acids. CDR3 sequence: CASSPQGQEQFF. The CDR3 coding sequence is TGTGCCAGCAGCCCACAGGGTCAAGAGCAGTTCTTC.

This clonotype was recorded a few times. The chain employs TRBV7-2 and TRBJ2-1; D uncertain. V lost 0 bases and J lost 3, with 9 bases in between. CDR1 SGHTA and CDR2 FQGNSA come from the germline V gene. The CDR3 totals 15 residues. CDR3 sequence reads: CASSLAAWGYNEQFF. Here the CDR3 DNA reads TGTGCCAGCAGCTTAGCGGCATGGGGCTACAATGAGCAGTTCTTC.

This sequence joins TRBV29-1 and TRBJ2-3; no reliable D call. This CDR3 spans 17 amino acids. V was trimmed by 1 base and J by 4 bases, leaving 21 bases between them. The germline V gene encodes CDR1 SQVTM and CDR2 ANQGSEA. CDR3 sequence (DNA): TGCAGCGTTGAAGTCTATGGTCTTCTCACGAGGCCAGATACGCAGTATTTT. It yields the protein CSVEVYGLLTRPDTQYF.

The CDR3 sequence: CASSFWRGAVSDTQYF. CDR3 sequence (DNA): TGTGCCAGCAGTTTCTGGCGGGGGGCCGTGTCAGATACGCAGTATTTT. V gene TRBV12-3 or TRBV12-4 combines with J gene TRBJ2-3; TRBD2 aligns across 8 bases. Trimming cost V 3 bases and J 4 bases; bases outside gene matches: 9. The CDR3 is 16 amino acids.

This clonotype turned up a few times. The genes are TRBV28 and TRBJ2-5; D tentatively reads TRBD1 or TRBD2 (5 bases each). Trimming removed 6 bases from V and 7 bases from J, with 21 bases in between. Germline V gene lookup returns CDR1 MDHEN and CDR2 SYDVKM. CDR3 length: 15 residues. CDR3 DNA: TGTGCCAGCAGCCCTTTTGGAGGACATTCAGGGACCCAGTACTTC. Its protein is CASSPFGGHSGTQYF. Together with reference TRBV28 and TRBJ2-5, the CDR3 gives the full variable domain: DVKVTQSSRYLVKRTGEKVFLECVQDMDHENMFWYRQDPGLGLRLIYFSYDVKMKEKGDIPEGYSVSREKKERFSLILESASTNQTSMYLCASSPFGGHSGTQYFGPGTRLLVL.

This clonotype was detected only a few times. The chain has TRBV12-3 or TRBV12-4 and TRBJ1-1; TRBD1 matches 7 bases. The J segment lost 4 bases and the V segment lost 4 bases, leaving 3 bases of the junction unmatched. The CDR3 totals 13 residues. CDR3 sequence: CASSWAGGTEAFF. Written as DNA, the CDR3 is TGTGCCAGCAGTTGGGCAGGGGGCACTGAAGCTTTCTTT.

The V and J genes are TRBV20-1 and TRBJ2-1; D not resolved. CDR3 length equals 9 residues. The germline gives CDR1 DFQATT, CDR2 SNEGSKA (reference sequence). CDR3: CNDRPEQFF. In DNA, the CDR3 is TGCAACGACCGCCCGGAGCAGTTCTTC.